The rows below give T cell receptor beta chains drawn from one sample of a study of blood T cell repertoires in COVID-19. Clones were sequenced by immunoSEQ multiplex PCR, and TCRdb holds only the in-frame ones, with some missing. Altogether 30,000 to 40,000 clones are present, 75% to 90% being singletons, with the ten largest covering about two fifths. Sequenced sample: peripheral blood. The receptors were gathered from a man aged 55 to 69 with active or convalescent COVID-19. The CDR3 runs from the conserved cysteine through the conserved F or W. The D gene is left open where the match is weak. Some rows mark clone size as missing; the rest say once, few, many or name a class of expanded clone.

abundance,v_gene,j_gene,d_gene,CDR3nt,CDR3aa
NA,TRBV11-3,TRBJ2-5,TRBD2,TGTGCCAGCACCCCCCGGGCGGGAGAGCGAGAGACCCAGTACTTC,CASTPRAGERETQYF
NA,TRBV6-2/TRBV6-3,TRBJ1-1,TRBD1,TGTGCCAGCAGTTGGGACAGGGGTTACACTGAAGCTTTCTTT,CASSWDRGYTEAFF
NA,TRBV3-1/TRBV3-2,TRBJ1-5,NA,TGTGCCAGCAGCCAAGTCGGTCAGCCCCAGCATTTT,CASSQVGQPQHF
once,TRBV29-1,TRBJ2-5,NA,TGCAGCGTTGCCAAGTCGGGAAACCCAGAGACCCAGTACTTC,CSVAKSGNPETQYF
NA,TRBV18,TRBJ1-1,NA,TGTGCCAGCTCACCATCAGTCAACACTGAAGCTTTCTTT,CASSPSVNTEAFF
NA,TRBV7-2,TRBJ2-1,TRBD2,TGTGCCAGCAGCTTAGTGGGGAGCGGGAGGATCGAGCAGTTCTTC,CASSLVGSGRIEQFF
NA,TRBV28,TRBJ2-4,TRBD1,TGTGCCAGCAGTCCGACAGGGTGGAACATTCAGTACTTC,CASSPTGWNIQYF
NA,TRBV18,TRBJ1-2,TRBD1,TGTGCCAGCTCACCCGGACAGGACTATGGCTACACCTTC,CASSPGQDYGYTF
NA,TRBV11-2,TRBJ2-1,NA,TGTGCCAGCAGCTTCGGTAGCGGCGAGCAGTTCTTC,CASSFGSGEQFF
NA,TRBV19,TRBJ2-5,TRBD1,TGTGCCAGTAGTCCCCCGACAGGGACAATGACCCAGTACTTC,CASSPPTGTMTQYF
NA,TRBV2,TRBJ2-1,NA,TGTGCCAGCAGGGTAGACAGGAGCTACAATGAGCAGTTCTTC,CASRVDRSYNEQFF
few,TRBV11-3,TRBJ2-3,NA,TGTGCCAGCAGCTTCGCTAAGTTCCACACAGATACGCAGTATTTT,CASSFAKFHTDTQYF
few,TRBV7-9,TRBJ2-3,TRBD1,TGTGCCAGCAGCTTAGCGGGACAGGGGGCGAATACGCAGTATTTT,CASSLAGQGANTQYF
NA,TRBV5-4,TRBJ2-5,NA,TGTGCCAGCAAGAAAGGGGAAGAGACCCAGTACTTC,CASKKGEETQYF
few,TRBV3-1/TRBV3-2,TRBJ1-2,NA,TGTGCCAGCAGCCTGGGGACAACCTATGGCTACACCTTC,CASSLGTTYGYTF
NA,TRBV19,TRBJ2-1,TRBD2,TGTGCCAGTAGTACTAGAGCGGGAGTTTACTACAATGAGCAGTTCTTC,CASSTRAGVYYNEQFF
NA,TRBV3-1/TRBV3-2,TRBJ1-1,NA,TGTGCCAGCAGCCAAGGTCCACAGAACACTGAAGCTTTCTTT,CASSQGPQNTEAFF
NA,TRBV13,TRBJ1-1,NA,TGTGCCAGCAGCTTAGGTATCGGGTCCTTGAACACTGAAGCTTTCTTT,CASSLGIGSLNTEAFF
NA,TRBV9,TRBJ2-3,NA,TGTGCCAGCAGCAGAACTCCCCTACTAGGAGATACGCAGTATTTT,CASSRTPLLGDTQYF
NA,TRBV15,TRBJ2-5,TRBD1,TGTGCCACCAGCAGAGACTGGAGAGGGGGCATAACAGAGACCCAGTACTTC,CATSRDWRGGITETQYF
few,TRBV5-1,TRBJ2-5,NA,TGCGCCAGCAGCCATGGACAAACCCAAGAGACCCAGTACTTC,CASSHGQTQETQYF
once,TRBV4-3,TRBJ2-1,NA,TGCGCCAGCAGCCAAGCGTCGTATCCCCCCTACAATGAGCAGTTCTTC,CASSQASYPPYNEQFF
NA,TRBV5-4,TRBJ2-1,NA,TGTGCCAGCAGTCGGGTAGGGCAGGGTTTACACAATGAGCAGTTCTTC,CASSRVGQGLHNEQFF
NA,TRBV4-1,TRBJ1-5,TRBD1,TGCGCCAGCAGCCAAAGACAGGGGGGACAGCCCCAGCATTTT,CASSQRQGGQPQHF